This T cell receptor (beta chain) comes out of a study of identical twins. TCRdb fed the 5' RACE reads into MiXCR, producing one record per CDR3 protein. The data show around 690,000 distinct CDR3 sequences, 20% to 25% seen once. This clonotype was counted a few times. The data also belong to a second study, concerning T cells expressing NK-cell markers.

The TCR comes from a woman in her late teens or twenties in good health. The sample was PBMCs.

The chain's CDR3 is CASKGQGGNTQYF. In DNA form, the CDR3 reads TGTGCCAGCAAGGGGCAGGGAGGAAATACGCAGTATTTT. The chain couples TRBV12-3 or TRBV12-4 to TRBJ2-3, with a tentative D call TRBD2 (6 bases). V gave up 7 bases and J gave up 7 bases, with 15 bases separating them. The CDR3 is made up of 13 amino acids.